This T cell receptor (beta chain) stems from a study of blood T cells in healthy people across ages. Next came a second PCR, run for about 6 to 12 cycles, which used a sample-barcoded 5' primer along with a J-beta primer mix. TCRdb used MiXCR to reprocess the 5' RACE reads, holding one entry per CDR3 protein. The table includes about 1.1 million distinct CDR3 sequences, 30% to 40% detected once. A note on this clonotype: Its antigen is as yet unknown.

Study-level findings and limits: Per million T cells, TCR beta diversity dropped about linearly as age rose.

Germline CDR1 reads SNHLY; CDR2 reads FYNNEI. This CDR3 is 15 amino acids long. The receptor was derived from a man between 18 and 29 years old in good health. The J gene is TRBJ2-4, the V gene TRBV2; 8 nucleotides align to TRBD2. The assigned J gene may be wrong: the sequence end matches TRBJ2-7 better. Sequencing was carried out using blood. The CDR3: CASSKGAGAPYEQYF. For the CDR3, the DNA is TGTGCCAGCAGCAAAGGAGCGGGGGCCCCCTACGAGCAGTACTTC.